This T cell receptor (beta chain) was identified in a study of CXCR3-negative and CXCR3-positive naive CD8 T cells. Study summary: Total TRB output reached 120 million to 150 million reads, about 1.5 +/- 0.3 million per library.

Study observations and caveats: High diversity, comparable across both naive subsets, contrasted with much lower diversity in memory CD8+ cells.

UMI-labeled 5' RACE TRB cDNA libraries were prepared from the cells. With the 5' RACE reads reprocessed, TCRdb shows one record per CDR3 protein and no DNA. This sample contains 90,000 to 95,000 distinct CDR3 sequences. A word on this clonotype: Its matching antigen is unknown.

Per germline, CDR1 WSHSY and CDR2 SAAADI. The CDR3 covers 16 residues. The source material was naive CXCR3- CD8+ T cells from blood. Specified subset: CD45RO-CCR7+CD27+CD95- naive CD8+ T cells lacking CXCR3 (TNR3-). This receptor was taken from a human donor in good health. Some clones in this sample may be carry-over from other donors' samples. This sequence joins TRBV10-2 and TRBJ2-7; there is no DNA to check the TCRdb D call of TRBD1. This chain's CDR3 is CASSEFGQGNPYEQYF.